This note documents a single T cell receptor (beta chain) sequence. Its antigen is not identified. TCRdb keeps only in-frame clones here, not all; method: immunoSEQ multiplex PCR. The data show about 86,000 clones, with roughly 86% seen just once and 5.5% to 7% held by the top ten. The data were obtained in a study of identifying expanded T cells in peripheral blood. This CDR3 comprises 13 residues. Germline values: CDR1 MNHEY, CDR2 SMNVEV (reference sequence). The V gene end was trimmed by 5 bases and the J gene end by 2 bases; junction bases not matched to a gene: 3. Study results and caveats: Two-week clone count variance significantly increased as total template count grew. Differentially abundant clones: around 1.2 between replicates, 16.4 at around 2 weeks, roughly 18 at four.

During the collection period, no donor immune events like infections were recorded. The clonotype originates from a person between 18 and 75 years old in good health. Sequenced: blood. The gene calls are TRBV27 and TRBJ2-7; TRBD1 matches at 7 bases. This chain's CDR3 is CASSTTGAYEQYF. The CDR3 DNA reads TGTGCCAGCAGTACTACAGGGGCCTACGAGCAGTACTTC.